The entry below gives a single T cell receptor (beta chain) sequence along with its context. This clonotype was seen a handful of times. It lacks a known antigen. Within one base of it there is no much larger clone, and no base qualities were kept. The approximately 40 donors, aged about 6 to 90 years, were systemically healthy Caucasian individuals from Russia. About 10 milliliters of peripheral blood were collected from each donor into EDTA-treated Vacutainer tubes. Ficoll-Paque density-gradient centrifugation was used to isolate PBMCs, with at least 6.5 million per sample. Trizol reagent was used to extract total RNA from PBMCs, with at least 5 micrograms per sample. For every donor, an aliquot of PBMCs went through flow cytometry to measure the percentages of naive CD45RAhigh/CD27high T cells. These data are taken from a study of blood T cells in healthy people across ages (dated by TCRdb to the mid-2010s). Concerning the study at large: In model experiments, roughly one uniquely barcoded TCR beta cDNA molecule per two T cells was captured by template switching. Four age groups were formed from the donors: young (average approximately 16 years), middle-aged (approximately 41), aged (roughly 56) and long-lived (roughly 88). Donors of different ages were randomly distributed across sequencing lanes to avoid experimental bias. Age-related changes in TCR beta repertoire diversity were measured in the study by deep sequencing normalized with unique cDNA molecular identifiers. Using the same blood draw, the study looked at two additional independent replicas of 1 million unique cDNA reads for two donors, one aged 18 to 30 and the other aged 80 or older. Overall study outcomes, separate from this receptor: Estimates of total diversity from one million sequenced T cells were regarded as lower bounds and underestimates. The percentage of naive T cells measured by flow cytometry correlated strongly with observed TCR beta diversity. Observed TCR beta diversity per million T cells fell roughly linearly with age, and a significant reduction was already apparent by age about 36. Compared with the aged group, more naive CD4+ T cells, fewer expanded clones and increased TCR diversity were shown by the long-lived group, suggesting age selection. Bulk unsorted PBMC profiling prevented conclusive comparison of naive and antigen-experienced compartments. Because donor CMV infection status was unknown, age-related changes in expanded clonotypes were potentially confounded.

The receptor library was made with 5' RACE. This sample was sequenced with an Illumina HiSeq 2500. A second roughly 7 to 12 cycle PCR used a sample-barcoded 5' primer and a J-beta primer mix. A unique molecular identifier was introduced onto each TCR beta cDNA molecule by a template-switch 5' adaptor carrying 12 random nucleotides. Each sample yielded at least 3 million CDR3-containing paired-end reads. The Mint cDNA synthesis kit, primed by a TRBC-specific oligonucleotide, was used to synthesize first-strand cDNA from all RNA. After uracil-DNA glycosylase treatment, a first 18-cycle PCR used universal primers M1SS and BC2_uni_R on all cDNA. The authors' pipeline ran thus. For normalization, 1 million high-quality reads, each with a distinct molecular identifier, were randomly selected from each sample. Instead of being binned into consensus sequences, reads that shared molecular identifiers were thrown out. MiTCR, set to a Q25 quality threshold and the strictest error-elimination algorithm, was used for CDR3 identification, clonotype clustering and error correction. A nonparametric unseen species model with Euler transformation was used to estimate a lower bound on total TCR beta diversity. TCRdb passed the public sequencing reads through fastp at Q25 and MiXCR, retaining productive beta sequences. CDR3 protein duplicates are merged, each entry listing the most common genes and DNA. The V and J calls were not made by the authors but by TCRdb's processing. Here the sample has 1.5 million to 2 million distinct CDR3 sequences; about 35% occur a single time. Of the sample, approximately 10% is held by the ten largest clones.

Sequencing was performed on blood. The sequence derives from a woman in her twenties or thirties in good health.

The CDR3 amino acid sequence is: CASSFPGGADEQYF. Read as DNA, the sequence is TGTGCCAGCAGCTTCCCAGGGGGCGCGGACGAGCAGTACTTC. The V and J genes are TRBV5-6 and TRBJ2-7; 8 nucleotides in the junction match TRBD1. Inclusive of the bounding cysteine and phenylalanine, the CDR3 is 14 residues long. Only the CDR3 region is kept as DNA, spanning 42 bases read in frame from base 1. V is trimmed back by 2 bases and J by 5 bases, and the junction contains 6 bases that no gene match accounts for. The germline V gene gives CDR1 as SGHDT and CDR2 as YYEEEE.